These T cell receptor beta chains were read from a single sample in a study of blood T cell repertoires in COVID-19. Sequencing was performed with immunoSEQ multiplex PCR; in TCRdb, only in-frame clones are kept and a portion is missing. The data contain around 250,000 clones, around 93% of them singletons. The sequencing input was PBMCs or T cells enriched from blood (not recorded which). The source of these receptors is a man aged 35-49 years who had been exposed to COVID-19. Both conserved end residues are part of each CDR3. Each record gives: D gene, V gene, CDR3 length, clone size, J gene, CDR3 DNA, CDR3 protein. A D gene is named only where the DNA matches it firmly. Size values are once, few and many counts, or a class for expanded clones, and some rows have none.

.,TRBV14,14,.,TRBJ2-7,TGTGCCAGCAGCCAAGAATCCGGTACCTACGAGCAGTACTTC,CASSQESGTYEQYF
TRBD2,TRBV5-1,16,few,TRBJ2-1,TGCGCCAGCAGCTTGAGTCCTAGCGGCTTATACAATGAGCAGTTCTTC,CASSLSPSGLYNEQFF
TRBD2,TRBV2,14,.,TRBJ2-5,TGTGCCAGCAGGGGGACTAGCGGGACGGAGACCCAGTACTTC,CASRGTSGTETQYF
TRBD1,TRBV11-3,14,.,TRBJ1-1,TGTGCCAGCAGCTTACGGACAGGGACCACTGAAGCTTTCTTT,CASSLRTGTTEAFF
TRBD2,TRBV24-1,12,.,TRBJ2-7,TGTGCCACCAGTGTTACCGGGACTAGCCTTTTCTTC,CATSVTGTSLFF
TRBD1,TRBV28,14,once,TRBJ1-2,TGTGCCAGCAGTCAAGGACAGGGGGCCAATGGCTACACCTTC,CASSQGQGANGYTF
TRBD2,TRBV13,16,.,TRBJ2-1,TGTGCCAGCAGCTTTCCCTCAGCGGGAGTAGTCCATGAGCAGTTCTTC,CASSFPSAGVVHEQFF
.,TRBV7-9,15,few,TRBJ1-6,TGTGCCAGCAGCTTAACGGGGGATTATAATTCACCCCTCCACTTT,CASSLTGDYNSPLHF
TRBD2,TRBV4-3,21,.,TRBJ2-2,TGCGCCAGCAGCCAGACTCCGCAGACTAGCGGGAGGGCCGCGGACACCGGGGAGCTGTTTTTT,CASSQTPQTSGRAADTGELFF
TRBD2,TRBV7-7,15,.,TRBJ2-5,TGTGCCAGCAGCTTATGGGGGGGGGATGAGGAGACCCAGTACTTC,CASSLWGGDEETQYF
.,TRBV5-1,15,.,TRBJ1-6,TGCGCCAGCAGCTCCAGTGGGCAGGGTAATTCACCCCTCCACTTT,CASSSSGQGNSPLHF
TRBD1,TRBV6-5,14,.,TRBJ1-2,TGTGCCAGCACCCGGGACAGACTTAACTATGGCTACACCTTC,CASTRDRLNYGYTF
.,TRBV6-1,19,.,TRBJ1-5,TGTGCCAGCAGTGATTGGATAGGGGAGGTTTCGGCGGGCAATCAGCCCCAGCATTTT,CASSDWIGEVSAGNQPQHF
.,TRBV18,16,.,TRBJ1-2,TGTGCCAGCTCACCAGAGGAAGACAGCTATATCTATGGCTACACCTTC,CASSPEEDSYIYGYTF
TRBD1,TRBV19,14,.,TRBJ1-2,TGTGCCAGTAGCAGGGACAGGGAAGACTATGGCTACACCTTC,CASSRDREDYGYTF
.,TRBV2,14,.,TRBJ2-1,TGTGCCAGTGGAGGGAGCGGAAAACGGGATGAGCAGTTCTTC,CASGGSGKRDEQFF
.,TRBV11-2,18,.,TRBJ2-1,TGTGCCAGCAGCTTATTTTACTCCGGGGGAAGCTCCTACAATGAGCAGTTCTTC,CASSLFYSGGSSYNEQFF